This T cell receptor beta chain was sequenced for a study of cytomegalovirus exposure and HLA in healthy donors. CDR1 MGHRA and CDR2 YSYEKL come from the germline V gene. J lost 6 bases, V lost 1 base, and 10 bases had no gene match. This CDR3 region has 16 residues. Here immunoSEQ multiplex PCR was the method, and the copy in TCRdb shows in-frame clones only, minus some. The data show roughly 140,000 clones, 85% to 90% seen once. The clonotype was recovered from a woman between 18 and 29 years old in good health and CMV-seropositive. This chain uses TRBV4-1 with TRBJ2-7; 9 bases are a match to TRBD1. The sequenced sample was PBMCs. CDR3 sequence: CASSQAPGQGRSEQYF. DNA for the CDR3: TGCGCCAGCAGCCAAGCCCCGGGACAGGGTAGGTCCGAGCAGTACTTC.